Below are 13 T cell receptor beta chains sequenced from a single sample in a study of PD-1 blockade in classical Hodgkin lymphoma. All trial patients relapsed after autologous stem cell transplantation. TCRdb's copy holds only in-frame clones and misses some; the assay was immunoSEQ multiplex PCR. The repertoire has roughly 40,000 clones, about 89% of them found once; the top ten carry 7% to 9.5%. The sample consisted of peripheral blood mononuclear cells (PBMCs), taken at baseline. These receptors originate from a human donor with classical Hodgkin lymphoma.

This chain joins TRBV18 and TRBJ2-5, with D maybe TRBD1 (6 bases). The assigned J gene may be wrong: the sequence end matches TRBJ2-7 better. Germline lookup yields CDR1 KGHSH and CDR2 LQKENI. This CDR3 spans 14 amino acids. CDR3 protein: CASSPSAGVDEQYF. CDR3 nucleotides: TGTGCCAGCTCACCATCGGCAGGGGTGGACGAGCAGTACTTC.

The genes are TRBV6-6 and TRBJ1-3; no reliable D call. Trimming shortened V by 6 bases and J by 0 bases, and 9 bases separated the two germline ends. The CDR3 totals 14 residues. Germline CDR1 and CDR2: MNHNY and SVGAGI (reference sequence). CDR3 sequence reads: CASSPGYSGNTIYF. CDR3 sequence (DNA): TGTGCCAGCAGCCCGGGGTACTCTGGAAACACCATATATTTT.

This chain's CDR3 is CASSYSTGTQPQHF. The CDR3 nucleotides are TGTGCCAGCAGTTACTCGACCGGGACCCAGCCCCAGCATTTT. J is TRBJ1-5 and V is TRBV6-6; weak D call: TRBD1 (5 bases). Germline-derived CDR1 and CDR2 are MNHNY and SVGAGI (reference sequence). CDR3 length equals 14 residues. V lost 0 bases to trimming and J lost 7 bases, with 10 bases between them.

V gene TRBV6-1 combines with J gene TRBJ2-1; 8 nucleotides agree with TRBD1. The CDR3 totals 13 residues. In germline, CDR1 is MNHNS, CDR2 SASEGT. V shed 8 bases, J shed 5 bases, and the junction held 5 bases outside the gene matches. CDR3 in DNA: TGTGCCAGCTATGGACAGGGAGACAATGAGCAGTTCTTC. Translated: CASYGQGDNEQFF.

The rearrangement joins TRBV28 to TRBJ1-5, with TRBD1 matching over 8 bases. From germline, CDR1 is MDHEN and CDR2 SYDVKM. This CDR3 has 18 amino acids. V was clipped by 1 base and J by 3 bases; unmatched bases: 11. The CDR3 here is CASSLLSGGQGLNQPQHF. Here the CDR3 DNA reads TGTGCCAGCAGTTTATTGTCAGGAGGACAGGGCCTCAATCAGCCCCAGCATTTT.

The J gene is TRBJ2-3, the V gene TRBV6-5; the D is unclear. Germline V gives CDR1 MNHEY, CDR2 SVGAGI. V gave up 8 bases and J gave up 2 bases, with 11 bases separating them. The CDR3 has 13 residues. CDR3 protein: CASGSPSTDTQYF. The CDR3 DNA follows: TGTGCCAGCGGTTCGCCCTCCACAGATACGCAGTATTTT.

The sample holds one count of this clone. The CDR3 bases are TGTGCCAGCAGTTTCAGCGGAGACTACAATGAGCAGTTCTTC. The encoded protein is CASSFSGDYNEQFF. This chain links TRBV6-5 with TRBJ2-1, with a weak D call TRBD2 (5 bases). Trimming left V 4 bases short and J 3 bases short, with 10 bases between. This CDR3 comprises 14 residues. CDR1 is MNHEY and CDR2 is SVGAGI in the germline V gene.

V usage is TRBV6-5 and J usage is TRBJ1-6; D is perhaps TRBD1 (5 bases). The CDR3 length is 15 residues. Deletions cut 5 bases from V and 7 bases from J, with 15 bases between. CDR1 and CDR2 from the germline V gene are MNHEY and SVGAGI. The CDR3 protein is CASSNGQVANSPLHF. The CDR3 DNA reads as TGTGCCAGCAGTAATGGACAAGTTGCCAATTCACCCCTCCACTTT.

The rearrangement uses TRBV6-6 and TRBJ1-5; 7 bases line up with TRBD1. This CDR3 has 14 amino acids. Trimming took 5 bases from V and 7 from J; bases not matched to a gene: 8. Germline V gives CDR1 MNHNY, CDR2 SVGAGI (reference sequence). CDR3 residues: CASSTRGPQQPQHF. DNA of the CDR3: TGTGCCAGCAGTACAAGGGGGCCACAACAGCCCCAGCATTTT.

The chain recombines TRBV5-1 with TRBJ2-1, with 10 bases lining up with TRBD2. In germline, CDR1 is SGHRS, CDR2 YFSETQ. J lost 9 bases, V lost 0 bases, and 3 bases had no gene match. This CDR3 has 14 amino acids. The CDR3 sequence: CASSLGLAGVEQFF. Here the CDR3 DNA reads TGCGCCAGCAGCTTGGGGCTAGCGGGAGTTGAGCAGTTCTTC.

The chain carries TRBV7-2 and TRBJ2-2, with D maybe TRBD2 (6 bases). The V and J ends lost 1 base and 4 bases respectively, with 13 bases between them. Germline CDR1 and CDR2: SGHTA and FQGNSA. The CDR3 is 16 residues long. For the CDR3, the DNA is TGTGCCAGCAGCTTAGTTCAGGGAGGTATCACCGGGGAGCTGTTTTTT. Its protein is CASSLVQGGITGELFF.

This chain connects TRBV19 to TRBJ1-2; 8 bases agree with TRBD1. Germline lookup yields CDR1 LNHDA and CDR2 SQIVND (reference sequence). Trimming took 8 bases from V and 1 from J; bases not matched to a gene: 9. CDR3 length equals 15 residues. The CDR3 DNA reads TGTGCCAGTGGCGACAGGGGCGGGGGTAACTATGGCTACACCTTC. This translates into CASGDRGGGNYGYTF.

The chain employs TRBV28 and TRBJ2-1; 9 bases agree with TRBD2. The CDR3 loop spans 19 amino acids. Losses at the gene ends were 2 bases for V and 10 bases for J; bases not matched to a gene: 21. CDR1 is MDHEN, CDR2 SYDVKM, per germline. In DNA, the CDR3 is TGTGCCAGCAGTTTAGAGGGGGACCTTGAGGCTAGCGGGATCGGCGAGCAGTTCTTC. This sequence encodes CASSLEGDLEASGIGEQFF.